This T cell receptor (beta chain) was recovered during a study of cytomegalovirus exposure and HLA in healthy donors (dated by TCRdb to the late 2010s). At the level of the whole study: An earlier analysis of roughly 500 of the donors reported more than 250 Gb of sequence data and some 120 million unique TCR beta sequences from about 200 million T cells. Roughly 310 gigabases of sequencing data and some 85 million unique TCR sequences were included in an early release covering around 650 HLA-typed donors. The genetic ancestry cluster associated with self-reported Caucasian donors included 80% to 90% of the approximately 400 genotyped donors. The study aimed to test whether cataloging public T cell receptors could reveal signatures of past pathogen exposure. The study profiled the T cell repertoires of around 700 subjects by immunosequencing and related them to cytomegalovirus serostatus. Besides the first cohort of 666 subjects, a separate validation cohort made up of 95 to 150 different subjects was used. The study combined high-throughput TCR immunosequencing, statistical association of individual TCRs with disease status, and machine learning to predict cytomegalovirus infection status. A later analysis re-examined previously published TCR beta repertoires from more than 600 donors and added high-resolution HLA genotyping to investigate patterns of TCR occurrence. Rather than drawing on any new phenotypic data, the later analysis identified candidate immune exposures from TCR beta sequences and the way those sequences occurred across donors. An earlier analysis of several hundred of the donors applied high-throughput TCR beta sequencing to assess whether each TCR beta V gene segment acted as functional or pseudogenic. Donor age, sex, ethnicity and CMV serostatus were collected together with the repertoire data. In a later genetic analysis, genome-wide SNP genotypes for 398 of the 666 donors were used, and that subset was treated as a discovery cohort. Every repertoire in the discovery cohort had been generated on one and the same sequencing platform. Both class I and class II loci were covered by HLA typing, at four-digit resolution. Typing coverage varied by locus: roughly 620-630 donors for A, B, C, DRB1 and DQB1; roughly 520 for DQA1; approximately 570 for DPA1; around 450 for DPB1. Because of strong linkage in the cohort, five DR-DQ haplotypes were treated as single units for association and clustering. On average, around 200,000 unique TCR beta nucleotide sequences were sequenced per donor among fewer than 500 genotyped donors of the cohort, with roughly 18% of those sequences being non-productive.

Of note for this clone: Its target antigen remains unknown. It has no much larger one-base neighbor in the sample; base qualities were not kept.

The full study reports these points: A total of 150 or so TCR beta chains were listed by the study as associated with cytomegalovirus. Correlated functional status among segregating V segments might be attributable to linkage disequilibrium, but an unknown experimental factor could not be ruled out. Compared with equally common non-associated chains, HLA-associated TCR beta chains in a later analysis were more clonally expanded and had lower generation probabilities. Sequencing depth was assumed to be roughly uniform across donors in the presence/absence analyses, though that assumption may not hold. The sequencing pipeline was judged likely to have produced a cluster of highly shared sequence variants as a technical artifact. An association between a missense DCLRE1C variant and V-gene and J-gene trimming of TCR beta chains was found in a later genetic analysis and replicated in an independent cohort. A few of the identified cytomegalovirus-associated TCR beta chains were confirmed in vitro to be specific for cytomegalovirus antigens. Most CMV-associated TCR beta chains appeared to be HLA-restricted in a later analysis, and the HLA associations seemed to be driven largely by CMV exposure. In an earlier analysis of fewer than 750 of the donors, most TCR beta V segments were observed in productive rearrangements about 87% or about 30% of the time, broadly matching IMGT annotations. The earlier analysis of some 560 of the donors excluded about 16 rarely observed V segments, including chromosome 9 orphons, because counts were too low. Some IMGT-functional V segments, including TRBV6-2 and TRBV6-3, could not be distinguished by the 87-base-pair reads and were therefore excluded. In a later genetic analysis, fewer N-insertions in productive TCRs were reported among donors in an Asian-associated ancestry cluster than the roughly 670-donor mean. Across donors, most TCR sequences were observed very rarely, whereas some public TCRs were present in many individuals. The only immune exposure information available for the cohort was CMV serostatus. A further reported finding was that TCR beta sequences accurately predicted the HLA-A and HLA-B alleles for most subjects in the first cohort. The classifier was reported to diagnose cytomegalovirus status with high specificity and sensitivity in both the original and validation cohorts. Several of the top co-occurrence clusters appeared to be linked to parvovirus B19, influenza, CMV and Epstein-Barr virus, according to a later analysis. The authors suggested that the approach could potentially be generalized to other disease states and immunological phenotypes. Because HLA typing was unavailable for some donors at each locus, only the typed subset was used in association tests. In a later analysis, about 17,000 TCR beta sequences were associated with specific HLA alleles at a false discovery rate of 0.05. When HLA alleles, especially DR and DQ, strongly co-occurred, TCR associations were difficult to assign to individual alleles. The cohort was sequenced for TCR beta chains only, and without alpha or paired-chain data the features that could be detected were limited. In a later analysis, TCR association rates were found to vary across HLA loci, with the most associated TCRs seen for DRB1 alleles and the fewest for HLA-C alleles.

The cohort consisted of 650 to 850 healthy bone marrow donors. At the time of sampling, every cohort member was nominally healthy, though immune exposures that went unrecorded were likely present. The donor tested CMV seronegative and was one of the 352 seronegative cohort members. Each donor provided a peripheral blood sample, and peripheral blood mononuclear cells were used for TCR beta sequencing. Genomic DNA was extracted from the blood cell samples with the Qiagen DNeasy Blood Extraction Kit. From the cysteine through the phenylalanine, the CDR3 covers 14 amino acids. The only DNA kept is the CDR3, 42 bases in frame from the first base. V is pruned by 3 bases and J by 2 bases, leaving 4 bases of the junction without a gene match. CDR1 and CDR2 were assigned from the germline V gene as SGHTA and FQGNSA. Library preparation was by the immunoSEQ multiplex PCR assay. For the multiplex PCR, a mixture combining 60 forward primers for TCR Vbeta segments and 13 reverse primers for TCR Jbeta segments was used. The CDR3 region of rearranged TCR beta genes was amplified from genomic DNA by a multiplex PCR assay. The Illumina HiSeq System was used to sequence the amplified TCR beta libraries as 87-base-pair reads. The original methods were these. Across the 500 to 750 repertoires, a later analysis counted around 80 million unique TCR beta chains, approximately 10 million of which were shared by at least two donors. Raw reads were error-corrected and collapsed into unique sequences by a nearest-neighbor algorithm in which closely related sequences were merged to remove PCR and sequencing errors. Alignment of CDR3 sequences to IMGT reference sequences was used to assign V, D and J gene segments. Each retained sequence needed at least a six-nucleotide match to both a V gene segment and a J gene segment. A rearrangement counted as productive if the CDR3 had no stop codons and remained in frame with V and J, and every other rearrangement counted as non-productive. CDR3 was defined by IMGT convention, running from the second conserved V-encoded cysteine to the conserved J-encoded phenylalanine. The earlier analysis of about 500 of the donors excluded sequences that lacked an unambiguous match to a single V gene segment. In an earlier analysis of a few hundred of the donors, V segments were called functional above 56.7% productive rearrangements and were called segregating when the between-donor standard deviation exceeded 5%. A statistical classification framework was developed to diagnose cytomegalovirus status using the catalog of TCR beta chain sequences. A later analysis assigned V and J genes by comparing TCR nucleotide sequences with IMGT/GENE-DB human TR gene sequences. In a later analysis, CDR3 sequences and most-parsimonious VDJ recombination scenarios were assigned using the TCRdist pipeline. A later analysis defined each TCR beta chain by its CDR3 amino acid sequence plus V-gene family, and excluded reads lacking a unique V-gene family. A later analysis removed roughly 590 highly shared, low-generation-probability nucleotide sequences to deal with suspected cross-contamination and a sequencing artifact. In a later analysis, a clonal expansion index for each public chain was calculated from normalized within-repertoire ranks of inferred template counts. In a later analysis, generation probabilities were computed with a VDJ recombination model fitted to out-of-frame rearrangements, and the resulting probabilities were checked against IGoR. Hypergeometric tests were used in a later analysis to score TCR-TCR, TCR-HLA and TCR-CMV co-occurrence, with a repertoire-size bias correction applied to the TCR pairs. In a later analysis, false discovery rates were estimated by permuting HLA or CMV assignments 20 times. In a later analysis, co-occurring TCRs were grouped using DBSCAN, and TCRdist sequence similarity was added for clustering within HLA-allele-positive subsets. For co-occurrence clustering, repertoires with fewer than 30,000 or more than 120,000 public chains were excluded, along with five repertoires with anomalous nucleotide sharing. TCRdb provides this immuneACCESS table in a form limited to in-frame rearrangements. Some clones are lacking; in checked studies, under half of them reflect an unresolved V gene, and why the rest are absent is not known. V and J calls and clone size are those listed in that table; D and trimming were worked out from the DNA. The sample contains 160,000 or so clones, 70% to 80% of them found a single time. Jointly, the top ten make up approximately 1.3% of the sample.

The TCR originated in a man aged 25 to 40 in good health and CMV-seronegative. The sample comprised PBMCs. The chain uses TRBV7-2 and TRBJ2-7, with 7 bases in between that match TRBD1. The CDR3 protein is CASSFTTGPYEQYF. In nucleotide form, the sequence is TGTGCCAGCAGCTTCACGACAGGGCCCTACGAGCAGTACTTC.